This T cell receptor beta chain emerged from a study of cytomegalovirus exposure and HLA in healthy donors. A remark on this clone: Its antigen is currently unknown.

Study observations and caveats: The records held CMV serostatus as the only immune exposure information. The authors reported that TCR beta sequences could predict HLA-A and HLA-B alleles. These predictions were accurate for most subjects in the first cohort.

The PCR made use of 60 Vbeta and 13 Jbeta primers. The protocol was immunoSEQ multiplex PCR, while the TCRdb copy is restricted to in-frame clones and leaves out a portion. The sample contains around 210,000 clones, around 73% of which appear only once. The CDR3 sequence is 14 residues long. Germline V gene data show CDR1 as SNHLY and CDR2 as FYNNEI. V was clipped by 10 bases and J by 0 bases; unmatched bases: 5. Sequencing was performed on PBMCs. The TCR comes from a woman between 25 and 40 years old in good health and CMV-seronegative. The chain recombines TRBV2 with TRBJ2-1; 8 positions match TRBD2. The CDR3 DNA reads TGTGCCATCATAGCGGGAAGCTCCTACAATGAGCAGTTCTTC. This codes for CAIIAGSSYNEQFF.